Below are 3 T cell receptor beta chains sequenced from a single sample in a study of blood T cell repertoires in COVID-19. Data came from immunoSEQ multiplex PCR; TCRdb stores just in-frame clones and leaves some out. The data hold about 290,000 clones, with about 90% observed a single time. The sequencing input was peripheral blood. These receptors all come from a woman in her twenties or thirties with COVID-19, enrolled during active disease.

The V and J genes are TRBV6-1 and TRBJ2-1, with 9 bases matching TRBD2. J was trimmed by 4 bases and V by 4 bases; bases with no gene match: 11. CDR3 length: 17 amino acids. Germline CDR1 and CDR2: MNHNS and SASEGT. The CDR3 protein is CASSVPLSAGGYNEQFF. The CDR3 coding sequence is TGTGCCAGCAGTGTACCCCTAAGCGCGGGGGGGTACAATGAGCAGTTCTTC.

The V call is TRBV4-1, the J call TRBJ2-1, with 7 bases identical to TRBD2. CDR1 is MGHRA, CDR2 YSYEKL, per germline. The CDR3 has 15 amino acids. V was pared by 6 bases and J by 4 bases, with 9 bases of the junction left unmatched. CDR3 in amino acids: CASSRSGGGYNEQFF. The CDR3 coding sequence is TGCGCCAGCAGTCGCTCTGGCGGGGGTTACAATGAGCAGTTCTTC.

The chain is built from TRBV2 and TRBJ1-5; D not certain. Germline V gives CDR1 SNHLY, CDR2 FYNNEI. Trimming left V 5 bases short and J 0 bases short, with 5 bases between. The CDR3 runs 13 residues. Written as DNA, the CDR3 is TGTGCCAGCAGTCCACATAGCAATCAGCCCCAGCATTTT. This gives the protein CASSPHSNQPQHF.